The entry that follows covers one TCR beta chain sequence. It was with unique molecular identifiers that the TCRbeta library was prepared. TCRdb re-analysed the PCR reads in MiXCR, keeping a single row per CDR3 protein. The data hold hundreds of thousands of distinct CDR3 sequences, with approximately 32% observed a single time. The sample is drawn from a study of T-cell reconstitution after alpha-beta-depleted transplantation in children. Germline V gene sequence: CDR1 SQVTM, CDR2 ANQGSEA. The length of the CDR3 is 15 residues. Trimming removed 3 bases at V and 1 base at J, with 14 bases between. The gene calls are TRBV29-1 and TRBJ2-3, with D unclear. The TCR originated in a human donor who donated a stem cell graft to a child with aplastic anemia. This specimen was PBMCs from the stem cell graft donor, taken from the stem cell graft. CDR3 in amino acids: CSVEGYLGGTDTQYF. CDR3 coding DNA: TGCAGCGTTGAGGGGTATCTGGGTGGCACAGATACGCAGTATTTT.